This T cell receptor (beta chain) was identified in a study of T cell repertoires in cytomegalovirus infection (dated by TCRdb to about 2019). For the wider study: Donor HLA type was relevant to the analysis, as public TCR beta signatures indicated carriage of CMV infection together with the matching HLA type. What the study reported, not specific to this receptor: Carriers of CMV infection plus the relevant HLA type were discriminated by the cumulative frequency of public TCR beta family members in the study cohort and in an independent 352-donor cohort. The ex vivo response was dominated by HLA-C-restricted CMV-specific TCR beta clonotypes, which also provided the single most frequent clonotype in two of eight donors.

TCRdb names Illumina HiSeq 1500 as the instrument used. TCRdb took the public reads, trimmed them with fastp at Q25, ran MiXCR for clone calling and kept in-frame beta chains. Identical CDR3 proteins give one entry, which carries the most common genes and DNA. Within this sample are hundreds of thousands of distinct CDR3 sequences, with 17% of them counted one time only. About 12% of the sample is taken by the ten largest. This clonotype was detected ten times or more. No cognate antigen has been identified for it. No clone much larger than this one lies a single base away; base qualities are absent. The cysteine opens and the phenylalanine closes a CDR3 of 13 amino acids. Only the CDR3 part of the read is kept: 39 bases, read in frame from the first base. The V and J ends are trimmed by 5 bases and 6 bases, leaving 13 bases between them. The germline V gene yields MNHEY for CDR1 and SVGAGI for CDR2.

The sequence joins TRBV6-5 to TRBJ1-1; 6 matching bases give a weak D call of TRBD1. The sequenced material came from PBMCs. This TCR derives from a human donor in good health (CMV status not recorded). Some clones in this sample may be carry-over from other donors' samples. The nucleotide sequence reads TGTGCCAGCAGTAGGGGGGTAGGCGCTGAAGCTTTCTTT. The encoded protein is CASSRGVGAEAFF.